The 26 T cell receptor beta chains given below trace back to one sample, sequenced in a study of cytomegalovirus exposure and HLA in healthy donors (dated by TCRdb to about 2017). The library was made by the immunoSEQ multiplex PCR assay. For the multiplex PCR, a mixture combining 60 forward primers for TCR Vbeta segments and 13 reverse primers for TCR Jbeta segments was used. TCRdb took over this immuneACCESS table, retaining in-frame rearrangements with V and J assigned. Such tables are incomplete; in checked studies, under half of the missing clones stem from an unresolved V gene, and the remainder is unexplained. This sample holds around 300,000 clones; around nine tenths were observed only once. The ten largest account for approximately 2% of the sample. Sequences were obtained from PBMCs. Receptors originate from a woman aged 18-30 years in good health and CMV-seronegative.

The chain is built from TRBV2 and TRBJ2-5; 8 bases align to TRBD2. This CDR3 region has 16 residues. V shed 5 bases and J 3 bases; nucleotides not matched to a gene: 11. Germline CDR1 is SNHLY and CDR2 is FYNNEI. The CDR3 DNA reads as TGTGCCAGCAGTACTCGGGGGGGGGCCGGAGAAGAGACCCAGTACTTC. This codes for CASSTRGGAGEETQYF. The entire variable domain, with the rest obtained from reference TRBV2 and TRBJ2-5, is as follows: EPEVTQTPSHQVTQMGQEVILRCVPISNHLYFYWYRQILGQKVEFLVSFYNNEISEKSEIFDDQFSVERPDGSNFTLKIRSTKLEDSAMYFCASSTRGGAGEETQYFGPGTRLLVL.

The gene calls are TRBV13 and TRBJ1-1; weak D call: TRBD1 (5 bases). Between the trimmed V and J ends, which lost 2 bases and 0 bases, there was a span of 13 bases. The CDR3 runs 16 residues. CDR1 PRHDT and CDR2 FYEKMQ come from the germline V gene (reference sequence). Here the CDR3 DNA reads TGTGCCAGCAGCTTATTCAGGGACTTTATGAACACTGAAGCTTTCTTT. Amino acid sequence: CASSLFRDFMNTEAFF.

The chain joins TRBV9 to TRBJ1-2; 9 bases map to TRBD1. V was clipped by 4 bases and J by 5 bases; unmatched bases: 9. The CDR3 loop spans 15 amino acids. CDR1 is SGDLS, CDR2 YYNGEE, per germline. CDR3 nucleotide sequence: TGTGCCAGCAGCTTAACAGGGGGCGATGGGTATGGCTACACCTTC. It specifies CASSLTGGDGYGYTF.

The chain uses TRBV19 and TRBJ2-4; TRBD2 matches at 9 bases. J gave up 0 bases and V 3 bases, and 6 bases lay outside the gene matches. The germline gives CDR1 LNHDA, CDR2 SQIVND (reference sequence). This CDR3 spans 17 amino acids. CDR3 protein: CASSMWGLAIAKNIQYF. Written as DNA, the CDR3 is TGTGCCAGTAGTATGTGGGGACTAGCAATAGCCAAAAACATTCAGTACTTC.

The rearrangement joins TRBV4-2 to TRBJ2-1, with D unclear. Trimming took off 1 base at V and 0 bases at J, with 13 bases between the two ends. CDR1 and CDR2 (germline): LGHNA, YNFKEQ. CDR3 length: 17 amino acids. The DNA of the CDR3 is TGTGCCAGCAGCCAAGTCCCCCGCGTGGTCTCCTACAATGAGCAGTTCTTC. Translated: CASSQVPRVVSYNEQFF.

The V gene is TRBV7-9, the J gene TRBJ2-2; possibly TRBD2 for D (7 bases). Per germline, CDR1 SEHNR and CDR2 FQNEAQ (reference sequence). This CDR3 contains 17 residues. Trimming shortened V by 6 bases and J by 1 base, and 18 bases separated the two germline ends. CDR3 coding DNA: TGTGCCAGCAGTCTAGGCTGGGGGGGCAAGAACACCGGGGAGCTGTTTTTT. Translated, it gives CASSLGWGGKNTGELFF.

The chain carries TRBV30 and TRBJ2-2; no clear D gene. The CDR3 is 13 amino acids. Germline values: CDR1 GTSNPN, CDR2 SVGIG (reference sequence). Trimming cost V 0 bases and J 4 bases, with 6 bases left between them. CDR3 protein: CAWSVSRTGELFF. In DNA, the CDR3 is TGTGCCTGGAGTGTCTCCCGCACCGGGGAGCTGTTTTTT.

This clone came up once. The junction does not match germline at one end; this may be a read error. This chain links TRBV7-9 with TRBJ2-7, with D tentatively TRBD2 (5 bases). This CDR3 comprises 16 residues. Germline V CDR1 and CDR2: SEHNR, FQNEAQ (reference sequence). This chain's CDR3 is CSSSPPGWPPPYEQYF. CDR3 nucleotide sequence: TGTTCCAGCAGCCCCCCGGGGTGGCCCCCCCCCTACGAGCAGTACTTC.

The chain joins TRBV2 to TRBJ2-3; 9 bases agree with TRBD2. Germline trimming cut 2 bases from V and 5 bases from J; bases unmatched to any gene: 2. The CDR3 is 14 residues long. Germline V gives CDR1 SNHLY, CDR2 FYNNEI. The CDR3 is CASSELAGKDTQYF. The CDR3 DNA reads TGTGCCAGCAGTGAACTAGCGGGGAAAGATACGCAGTATTTT.

The chain couples TRBV2 to TRBJ1-2; D may be TRBD1 (5 bases). The CDR3 length is 12 residues. V lost 8 bases and J lost 4, with 11 bases in between. In germline, CDR1 is SNHLY, CDR2 FYNNEI. CDR3 amino acids: CASSTGGYGYTF. CDR3 sequence (DNA): TGTGCCAGCTCTACGGGGGGCTATGGCTACACCTTC.

The chain links TRBV6-5 to TRBJ1-2, with no clear D. The germline V gene encodes CDR1 MNHEY and CDR2 SVGAGI. With 7 bases removed from V and 5 bases from J, the gap between germline ends came to 20 bases. This CDR3 spans 15 amino acids. CDR3 DNA sequence: TGTGCCAGCATTCCCCCAGAGGGTTATTGGTATGGCTACACCTTC. It translates to CASIPPEGYWYGYTF.

V and J are TRBV7-2 and TRBJ2-3, with no clear D. The ends were cut back, 2 bases at V and 4 bases at J, with 4 bases in the middle. The CDR3 covers 12 residues. CDR1 SGHTA and CDR2 FQGNSA come from the germline V gene. The CDR3 protein is CASSLRADTQYF. The DNA of the CDR3 is TGTGCCAGCAGCTTACGAGCAGATACGCAGTATTTT.

J is TRBJ1-1 and V is TRBV5-1; D not certain. The length of the CDR3 is 13 residues. In germline, CDR1 is SGHRS, CDR2 YFSETQ. V was clipped by 3 bases and J by 3 bases, with 9 bases between them. In DNA form, the CDR3 reads TGCGCCAGCAGCTCCTACAGTCACACTGAAGCTTTCTTT. It translates to CASSSYSHTEAFF.

The chain uses TRBV19 and TRBJ1-2, with a possible D match to TRBD1 (6 bases). Germline values: CDR1 LNHDA, CDR2 SQIVND (reference sequence). V was cut by 6 bases and J by 3 bases, with 14 bases left in between. CDR3 length equals 14 residues. As DNA, the CDR3 is TGTGCCAGTAGAAACAGGGTATCTGACTATGGCTACACCTTC. This codes for CASRNRVSDYGYTF.

This chain uses TRBV29-1 with TRBJ1-1; D perhaps matches TRBD1 (5 bases). The germline V gene encodes CDR1 SQVTM and CDR2 ANQGSEA. With 3 bases removed from V and 1 base from J, the gap between germline ends came to 12 bases. The CDR3 covers 14 residues. CDR3 bases: TGCAGCGTTGAGCTCAGGGCCCGGAACACTGAAGCTTTCTTT. This sequence encodes CSVELRARNTEAFF.

V and J are TRBV6-5 and TRBJ1-2, with 8 bases lining up with TRBD1. Germline lookup yields CDR1 MNHEY and CDR2 SVGAGI. The CDR3 is 14 residues long. V was clipped by 6 bases and J by 3 bases; unmatched bases: 6. Here the CDR3 DNA reads TGTGCCAGCAGCTGGGACAGGCTGGACTATGGCTACACCTTC. This gives the protein CASSWDRLDYGYTF.

About this clone itself: This same CDR3 is encoded by further DNA sequences in the sample. This chain joins TRBV18 and TRBJ1-5, with TRBD1 identical over 7 bases. The CDR3 totals 13 residues. The J segment lost 7 bases and the V segment lost 2 bases, leaving 2 bases of the junction unmatched. Germline V lookup: CDR1 KGHSH, CDR2 LQKENI. The CDR3 DNA sequence: TGTGCCAGCTCACCAGACAGGGACCAGCCCCAGCATTTT. Encoded protein: CASSPDRDQPQHF.

The chain recombines TRBV5-4 with TRBJ2-3, with 9 bases matching TRBD1. The CDR3 runs to 16 residues. Germline loops: CDR1 SGHNT, CDR2 YYREEE (reference sequence). V shed 4 bases, J shed 3 bases, and the junction held 9 bases outside the gene matches. This CDR3 reads CASSLGTGLGTDTQYF. CDR3 nucleotides: TGTGCCAGCAGCCTCGGGACAGGGCTTGGGACAGATACGCAGTATTTT.

This chain uses TRBV5-1 with TRBJ2-3, with 10 bases that match TRBD2. V dropped 0 bases and J dropped 1; count of bases not matched to a gene: 2. Germline CDR1 is SGHRS and CDR2 is YFSETQ. This CDR3 is built from 16 residues. The CDR3 loop reads CASSLAGLAGTDTQYF. The DNA of the CDR3 is TGCGCCAGCAGCTTGGCAGGACTAGCGGGCACAGATACGCAGTATTTT.

The rearrangement links TRBV10-1 to TRBJ1-2; 12 bases are shared with TRBD1. This CDR3 comprises 16 residues. After removal of 3 bases from V and 7 bases from J, the junction contained 9 bases not matched to a gene. Germline assignment: CDR1 WNHNN and CDR2 SYGVQD (reference sequence). DNA for the CDR3: TGCGCCAGCAGTGACGGGACAGGGGGCGCGCGGAGTGGCTACACCTTC. Its translation is CASSDGTGGARSGYTF.

CDR3 in DNA: TGTGCCAGCAGCTATCGAACGACAGATCTGGGAAGCACCGGGGAGCTGTTTTTT. As protein: CASSYRTTDLGSTGELFF. J is TRBJ2-2 and V is TRBV7-6; D perhaps matches TRBD1 (5 bases). V dropped 4 bases and J dropped 4 bases, with 22 bases sitting between them. The CDR3 is made up of 18 amino acids. The germline V gene encodes CDR1 SGHVS and CDR2 FNYEAQ.

The J gene is TRBJ2-3, the V gene TRBV6-6, with D possibly being TRBD2 (5 bases). The CDR3 totals 14 residues. Germline V gene sequence: CDR1 MNHNY, CDR2 SVGAGI (reference sequence). Deletions cut 7 bases from V and 5 bases from J, with 16 bases between. The DNA for the CDR3 is TGTGCCAGCACCCCAGGACTCGGCGGAGATACGCAGTATTTT. This sequence encodes CASTPGLGGDTQYF.

The chain joins TRBV15 to TRBJ1-6; D is ambiguous. CDR3 length: 15 residues. V was trimmed by 1 base and J by 0 bases, leaving 4 bases between them. The V gene's germline CDR1 is LNHNV and CDR2 YYDKDF (reference sequence). The CDR3 region is CATSRVRSYNSPLHF. CDR3 coding DNA: TGTGCCACCAGCAGAGTGCGCTCCTATAATTCACCCCTCCACTTT.

V gene TRBV4-1 combines with J gene TRBJ1-2; D remains unclear. The germline V and J ends were trimmed by 1 base and 2 bases, with 14 bases remaining between them. This CDR3 contains 16 residues. CDR1 and CDR2 from the germline V gene are MGHRA and YSYEKL. This CDR3 reads CASSQGTGMENYGYTF. The CDR3 coding sequence is TGCGCCAGCAGCCAAGGAACGGGGATGGAGAACTATGGCTACACCTTC.

The rearrangement uses TRBV5-1 and TRBJ1-1, with TRBD1 as a possible D gene (5 bases). Germline V gene data show CDR1 as SGHRS and CDR2 as YFSETQ. The germline V and J ends were trimmed by 0 bases and 1 base, with 10 bases remaining between them. There are 15 residues in the CDR3. The CDR3 DNA is TGCGCCAGCAGCTTGGTTATCAGGGAGAACACTGAAGCTTTCTTT. This translates into CASSLVIRENTEAFF.

A remark on this clone: At the DNA level, this CDR3 is encoded by other sequences in the same sample as well. The CDR3 nucleotides read TGTGCCAGCAGCGTAGGCCCGGGTGCCTACGAGCAGTACTTC. Residues: CASSVGPGAYEQYF. The chain links TRBV9 to TRBJ2-7; no clear D. This CDR3 region has 14 residues. With 0 bases removed from V and 2 bases from J, the gap between germline ends came to 9 bases. Looked up from germline, CDR1 is SGDLS and CDR2 is YYNGEE.